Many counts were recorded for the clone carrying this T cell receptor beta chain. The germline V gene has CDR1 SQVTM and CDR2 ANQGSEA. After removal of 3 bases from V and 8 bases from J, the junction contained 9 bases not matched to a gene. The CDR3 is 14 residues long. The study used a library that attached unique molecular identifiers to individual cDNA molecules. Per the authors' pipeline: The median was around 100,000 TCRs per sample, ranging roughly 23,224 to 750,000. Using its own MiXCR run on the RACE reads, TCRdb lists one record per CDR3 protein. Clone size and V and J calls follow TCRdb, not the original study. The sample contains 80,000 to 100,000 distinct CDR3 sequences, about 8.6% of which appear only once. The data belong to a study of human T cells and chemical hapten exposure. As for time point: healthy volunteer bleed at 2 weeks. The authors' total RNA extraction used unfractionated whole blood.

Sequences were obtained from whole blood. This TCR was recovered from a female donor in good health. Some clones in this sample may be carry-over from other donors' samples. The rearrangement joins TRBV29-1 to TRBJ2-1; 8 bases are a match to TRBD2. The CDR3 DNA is TGCAGCGTTGATTCCAGCGGGAGAGGCGATGAGCAGTTCTTC. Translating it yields CSVDSSGRGDEQFF.